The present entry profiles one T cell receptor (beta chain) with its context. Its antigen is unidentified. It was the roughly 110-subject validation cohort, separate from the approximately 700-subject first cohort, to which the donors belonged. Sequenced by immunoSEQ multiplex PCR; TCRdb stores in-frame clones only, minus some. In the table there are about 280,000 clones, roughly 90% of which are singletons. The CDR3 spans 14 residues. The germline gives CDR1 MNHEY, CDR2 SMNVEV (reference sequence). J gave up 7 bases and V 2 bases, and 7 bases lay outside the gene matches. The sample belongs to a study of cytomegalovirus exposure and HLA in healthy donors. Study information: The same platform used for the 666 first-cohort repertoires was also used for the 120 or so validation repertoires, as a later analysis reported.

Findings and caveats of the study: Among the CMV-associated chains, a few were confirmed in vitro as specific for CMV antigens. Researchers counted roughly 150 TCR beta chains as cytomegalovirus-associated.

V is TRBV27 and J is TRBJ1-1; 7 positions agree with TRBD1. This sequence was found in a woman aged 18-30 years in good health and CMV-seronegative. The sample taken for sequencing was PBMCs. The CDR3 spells CASSLRRQGGEAFF. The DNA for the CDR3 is TGTGCCAGCAGTTTACGCAGACAGGGCGGTGAAGCTTTCTTT.